This T cell receptor (beta chain) appears in the sequencing data of a study of CD8 T cells in ankylosing spondylitis. Comments on this clonotype: No antigen is known for it.

General study results and limits: Certain motif variants had earlier been reported in reactive arthritis synovial fluid and blood. What seemed typical of ankylosing spondylitis blood was a TCR beta motif built from 8 or 9 highly homologous variants. Significant enrichment of disease-linked clones was reported in matched ankylosing spondylitis synovial fluid.

The authors made TCR beta libraries by quantitative 5'-RACE with molecular barcodes. MiXCR was run by TCRdb on the 5' RACE reads, yielding one entry per CDR3 protein. Of around 540,000 distinct CDR3 sequences listed, 12% are singletons. The CDR3 is 16 amino acids. Germline loops: CDR1 SGHTA, CDR2 FQGNSA. Trimming took off 5 bases at V and 2 bases at J, with 16 bases between the two ends. This TCR derives from a male donor with ankylosing spondylitis. V and J are TRBV7-2 and TRBJ1-5; a possible D gene is TRBD1 (5 bases). Sequenced sample: blood, either unsorted or a sorted T cell fraction (not recorded which). CDR3 amino acids: CASSPGVGTRNQPQHF. The CDR3 bases are TGTGCCAGCAGCCCCGGCGTAGGGACCCGCAATCAGCCCCAGCATTTT.